One and the same sample provided the 27 T cell receptor beta chains below, sequenced in a study of follicular helper T cells after annual influenza vaccination. Time point reported: 2014-2015 season, pre-vaccination. The assay was immunoSEQ multiplex PCR, and TCRdb's table has in-frame clones only and misses some. The top ten hold 0.25% to 0.35% of the sample, which has about 14,000 clones, 84% seen once. This sample comprised CXCR5- memory CD4+ T cells sorted from blood, obtained on the day of influenza vaccination. All receptors come from an adult who received the influenza vaccine.

This clone has only one observation. This chain uses TRBV5-1 with TRBJ2-6, with D maybe TRBD2 (5 bases). V dropped 8 bases and J dropped 1 base, with 10 bases sitting between them. The CDR3 runs 14 residues. Germline V gene sequence: CDR1 SGHRS, CDR2 YFSETQ. The CDR3 region is CASSDLSGANVLTF. CDR3 DNA: TGCGCCAGTAGCGATCTATCTGGGGCCAACGTCCTGACTTTC.

This clone was recorded only once. The V call is TRBV7-3, the J call TRBJ2-5; D could derive from TRBD1 or TRBD2 (5 bases each). V was trimmed by 5 bases and J by 8 bases, leaving 18 bases between them. The CDR3 runs 14 residues. Germline loops: CDR1 SGHTA, CDR2 FQGTGA. In nucleotides, the CDR3 is TGTGCCAGCAGCCCCGAGGGTGGGGGAGCCACCCAGTACTTC. The encoded protein is CASSPEGGGATQYF.

This clone was recorded only once. The CDR3 sequence: CASSLANLPLNEQFF. The CDR3 bases are TGTGCCAGCAGCTTAGCAAATCTTCCTCTCAATGAGCAGTTCTTC. The chain employs TRBV7-2 and TRBJ2-1, with D unclear. Trimming took 0 bases from V and 6 from J, leaving 12 bases between them. This CDR3 spans 15 amino acids. CDR1 is SGHTA, CDR2 FQGNSA, per germline.

The chain employs TRBV7-8 and TRBJ2-1; no clear D. Germline CDR1 SGHVS, CDR2 FQNEAQ. The CDR3 extends over 17 amino acids. Trimming took off 5 bases at V and 1 base at J, with 18 bases between the two ends. The CDR3 coding sequence is TGTGCCAGCAGCCCGCAAGGACGGCCAAATTCCTACAATGAGCAGTTCTTC. Protein product: CASSPQGRPNSYNEQFF. Full variable domain (rest looked up from reference TRBV7-8 and TRBJ2-1): GAGVSQSPRYKVAKRGQDVALRCDPISGHVSLFWYQQALGQGPEFLTYFQNEAQLDKSGLPSDRFFAERPEGSVSTLKIQRTQQEDSAVYLCASSPQGRPNSYNEQFFGPGTRLTVL.

The J gene is TRBJ1-2, the V gene TRBV19; D unclear. CDR3 length equals 13 residues. Germline values: CDR1 LNHDA, CDR2 SQIVND (reference sequence). The V and J ends lost 3 bases and 8 bases respectively, with 13 bases between them. The CDR3 DNA is TGTGCCAGTAGTATTTTGGGTTTTCGAGGCTACACCTTC. Amino acid sequence: CASSILGFRGYTF.

The chain has TRBV29-1 and TRBJ1-6; TRBD1 agrees at 7 bases. Germline assignment: CDR1 SQVTM and CDR2 ANQGSEA. V was pared by 4 bases and J by 7 bases, with 4 bases of the junction left unmatched. CDR3 length: 13 residues. The CDR3 here is CSVATGANSPLHF. CDR3 coding DNA: TGCAGCGTTGCAACAGGGGCAAATTCACCCCTCCACTTT. The full variable domain, with the rest looked up from reference TRBV29-1 and TRBJ1-6, is SAVISQKPSRDICQRGTSLTIQCQVDSQVTMMFWYRQQPGQSLTLIATANQGSEATYESGFVIDKFPISRPNLTFSTLTVSNMSPEDSSIYLCSVATGANSPLHFGNGTRLTVT.

The chain employs TRBV11-2 and TRBJ1-1; 7 positions match TRBD1. Germline CDR1 SGHAT, CDR2 FQNNGV. The CDR3 has 15 amino acids. The junction had 4 bases not matched to a gene; V was cut back by 0 bases and J by 3 bases. The DNA for the CDR3 is TGTGCCAGCAGCTTAGATGAGGGGGCGGACACTGAAGCTTTCTTT. Amino acids: CASSLDEGADTEAFF.

This clone was seen a single time. The chain couples TRBV6-1 to TRBJ2-1; 10 bases map to TRBD1. The CDR3 extends over 15 amino acids. Germline CDR1 is MNHNS and CDR2 is SASEGT. V was pared by 6 bases and J by 8 bases, with 10 bases of the junction left unmatched. Here the CDR3 reads CASRDGQGGLHEQFF. The CDR3 DNA is TGTGCCAGCAGAGACGGACAGGGGGGGCTGCATGAGCAGTTCTTC.

The chain couples TRBV13 to TRBJ2-1, with 8 bases lining up with TRBD1. V lost 4 bases, J lost 7 bases, and 15 bases stayed unmatched. This CDR3 comprises 17 residues. Germline CDR1 is PRHDT and CDR2 is FYEKMQ (reference sequence). The CDR3 nucleotides are TGTGCCAGCAGCTCCCAACGACAGGACAGGGTGTGGAATGAGCAGTTCTTC. Translated, it gives CASSSQRQDRVWNEQFF.

The chain combines TRBV6-5 with TRBJ1-6; 9 bases agree with TRBD1. With V trimmed by 5 bases and J by 7 bases, 6 bases remained unmatched. CDR3 size: 15 residues. Looked up from germline, CDR1 is MNHEY and CDR2 is SVGAGI. The CDR3 coding sequence is TGTGCCAGCAGTGGAGGGACAGGGAGGAATTCACCCCTCCACTTT. Residues: CASSGGTGRNSPLHF.

The V call is TRBV5-1, the J call TRBJ1-1; tentatively, D is TRBD1 (5 bases). This CDR3 has 13 residues. V was clipped by 0 bases and J by 8 bases, with 11 bases between them. Looked up from germline, CDR1 is SGHRS and CDR2 is YFSETQ. The CDR3 DNA sequence: TGCGCCAGCAGCTTGGCCCCATGGACAGAAGCTTTCTTT. The encoded protein is CASSLAPWTEAFF.

The rearrangement links TRBV6-4 to TRBJ1-5; 10 positions agree with TRBD1. With 3 bases clipped from V and 1 base from J, the junction kept 12 bases outside the gene matches. This CDR3 has 19 residues. Germline lookup yields CDR1 MRHNA and CDR2 SNTAGT. The CDR3: CASSELARDRGGSNQPQHF. The CDR3 DNA reads as TGTGCCAGCAGTGAGTTGGCCCGGGACAGGGGCGGAAGCAATCAGCCCCAGCATTTT.

The chain is built from TRBV4-1 and TRBJ2-4; the match to TRBD2 covers 13 bases. Germline V gene data show CDR1 as MGHRA and CDR2 as YSYEKL. Trimming cost V 1 base and J 0 bases; bases outside gene matches: 3. This CDR3 has 18 residues. This CDR3 reads CASSQGLAGGLAKNIQYF. CDR3 coding DNA: TGCGCCAGCAGCCAAGGACTAGCGGGGGGACTAGCCAAAAACATTCAGTACTTC.

J is TRBJ1-2 and V is TRBV20-1, with D possibly matching TRBD1 (5 bases). Per the germline V gene, CDR1 is DFQATT and CDR2 is SNEGSKA (reference sequence). The CDR3 runs to 11 residues. V was clipped by 6 bases and J by 8 bases, with 13 bases between them. The CDR3 here is CSAVGLRGYTF. The CDR3 region has the DNA TGCAGTGCCGTGGGGCTTAGAGGCTACACCTTC.

The chain is built from TRBV18 and TRBJ1-2, with 10 bases fitting TRBD1. Germline lookup yields CDR1 KGHSH and CDR2 LQKENI. This CDR3 comprises 15 residues. The V and J ends lost 4 bases and 4 bases, in that order; junction bases with no gene match: 6. The CDR3 sequence: CASSQSGQGGYGYTF. CDR3 DNA sequence: TGTGCCAGCTCACAATCCGGACAGGGGGGCTATGGCTACACCTTC.

This chain links TRBV7-9 with TRBJ1-2; D ambiguous. Trimming removed 1 base at V and 1 base at J, with 10 bases between. Germline lookup yields CDR1 SEHNR and CDR2 FQNEAQ (reference sequence). The CDR3 length is 15 residues. The CDR3 loop is CASSLVGDLNYGYTF. For the CDR3, the DNA is TGTGCCAGCAGCTTAGTTGGGGATCTTAACTATGGCTACACCTTC. Full variable domain (missing parts from reference TRBV7-9 and TRBJ1-2): DTGVSQNPRHKITKRGQNVTFRCDPISEHNRLYWYRQTLGQGPEFLTYFQNEAQLEKSRLLSDRFSAERPKGSFSTLEIQRTEQGDSAMYLCASSLVGDLNYGYTFGSGTRLTVV.

The chain has TRBV7-2 and TRBJ2-5, with no clear D. The CDR3 has 16 amino acids. Germline V gene sequence: CDR1 SGHTA, CDR2 FQGNSA. The V end was cut by 1 base, the J end by 5 bases, with 17 bases between. The CDR3 bases are TGTGCCAGCAGCTTAGGGCCCGTTGTGGGGTTGGAGACCCAGTACTTC. Protein: CASSLGPVVGLETQYF.

CDR3 amino acids: CASSFLGQPQHF. The CDR3 bases are TGTGCCAGCAGTTTTCTAGGTCAGCCCCAGCATTTT. The chain couples TRBV28 to TRBJ1-5; D is ambiguous. The CDR3 consists of 12 residues. V shed 3 bases and J shed 6 bases, with 6 bases lying between them. Germline V gene sequence: CDR1 MDHEN, CDR2 SYDVKM.

Comment on this clone: A read error may account for a junction end that differs from germline. The chain couples TRBV7-9 to TRBJ1-1; no reliable D call. Germline V gene data show CDR1 as SEHNR and CDR2 as FQNEAQ (reference sequence). CDR3 length: 13 amino acids. CDR3 bases: TGTGCCAGCAGCTTAGAGGGCTCCACGAGTAGGTTTTTT. It yields the protein CASSLEGSTSRFF. Full variable domain (missing parts from reference TRBV7-9 and TRBJ1-1): DTGVSQNPRHKITKRGQNVTFRCDPISEHNRLYWYRQTLGQGPEFLTYFQNEAQLEKSRLLSDRFSAERPKGSFSTLEIQRTEQGDSAMYLCASSLEGSTSRFFGQGTRLTVV.

The rearrangement joins TRBV19 to TRBJ2-1; 9 bases are shared with TRBD2. The CDR3 length is 17 residues. Germline CDR1 and CDR2: LNHDA and SQIVND (reference sequence). The trim removed 0 bases at V and 9 bases at J, leaving 12 bases unmatched. CDR3: CASSIDWRGGHFSEQFF. CDR3 nucleotide sequence: TGTGCCAGTAGTATAGATTGGCGGGGGGGCCATTTTAGTGAGCAGTTCTTC.

The chain combines TRBV28 with TRBJ1-1, with D tentatively TRBD1 (5 bases). Trimming took 6 bases from V and 7 from J, leaving 21 bases between them. Germline CDR1 MDHEN, CDR2 SYDVKM. The CDR3 length is 15 residues. The CDR3: CASSPFGLGDLEAFF. The CDR3 region has the DNA TGTGCCAGCAGCCCCTTCGGTTTGGGGGACCTTGAAGCTTTCTTT. Full variable domain (remainder filled in from reference TRBV28 and TRBJ1-1): DVKVTQSSRYLVKRTGEKVFLECVQDMDHENMFWYRQDPGLGLRLIYFSYDVKMKEKGDIPEGYSVSREKKERFSLILESASTNQTSMYLCASSPFGLGDLEAFFGQGTRLTVV.

The V and J genes are TRBV2 and TRBJ2-7, with TRBD1 matching over 7 bases. CDR3 size: 16 residues. V lost 3 bases, J lost 4 bases, and 12 bases stayed unmatched. Germline CDR1 and CDR2: SNHLY and FYNNEI. CDR3 DNA sequence: TGTGCCAGCAGTGATACTTTTGGGACAGTCGGTTACGAGCAGTACTTC. Translated, it gives CASSDTFGTVGYEQYF.

The chain couples TRBV5-1 to TRBJ2-3, with 12 bases identical to TRBD2. The CDR3 contains 18 residues. CDR1 SGHRS and CDR2 YFSETQ come from the germline V gene. With V trimmed by 4 bases and J by 0 bases, 9 bases remained unmatched. The CDR3 nucleotides read TGCGCCAGCAGCGCGACTAGCGGGGGCCTTACTAGCACAGATACGCAGTATTTT. It codes for CASSATSGGLTSTDTQYF.

The chain links TRBV11-2 to TRBJ2-7; D might be TRBD1 or TRBD2, each matching 6 bases. This CDR3 has 15 amino acids. With 1 base removed from V and 5 bases from J, the gap between germline ends came to 15 bases. Per the germline V gene, CDR1 is SGHAT and CDR2 is FQNNGV. CDR3 nucleotide sequence: TGTGCCAGCAGCTTAGTTCGCGGGGACACTCACGAGCAGTACTTC. Protein product: CASSLVRGDTHEQYF.

In this sample, this clone turned up once. V gene TRBV7-8 combines with J gene TRBJ2-5; 8 bases are a match to TRBD1. The trim removed 1 base at V and 7 bases at J, leaving 11 bases unmatched. Germline V gene sequence: CDR1 SGHVS, CDR2 FQNEAQ. The CDR3 contains 16 residues. This chain's CDR3 is CASSLVLTGARGTQYF. The CDR3 DNA reads TGTGCCAGCAGCTTAGTCCTGACAGGGGCTCGCGGGACCCAGTACTTC.

The chain recombines TRBV7-2 with TRBJ2-3; 11 positions agree with TRBD2. Germline V gene data show CDR1 as SGHTA and CDR2 as FQGNSA. The CDR3 covers 18 residues. V was clipped by 0 bases and J by 3 bases; unmatched bases: 8. The CDR3 loop reads CASSLANLGLAGTDTQYF. Written as DNA, the CDR3 is TGTGCCAGCAGCTTAGCCAACCTCGGACTAGCGGGTACAGATACGCAGTATTTT.

The genes are TRBV28 and TRBJ1-5, with D possibly TRBD1 on 5 matching bases. Germline assignment: CDR1 MDHEN and CDR2 SYDVKM. This CDR3 contains 15 residues. V was clipped by 8 bases and J by 2 bases, with 16 bases between them. The CDR3 loop reads CASRRSGTGNQPQHF. DNA of the CDR3: TGTGCCAGCCGCCGCTCCGGGACCGGCAATCAGCCCCAGCATTTT. Full variable domain (outside the CDR3, taken from reference TRBV28 and TRBJ1-5): DVKVTQSSRYLVKRTGEKVFLECVQDMDHENMFWYRQDPGLGLRLIYFSYDVKMKEKGDIPEGYSVSREKKERFSLILESASTNQTSMYLCASRRSGTGNQPQHFGDGTRLSIL.